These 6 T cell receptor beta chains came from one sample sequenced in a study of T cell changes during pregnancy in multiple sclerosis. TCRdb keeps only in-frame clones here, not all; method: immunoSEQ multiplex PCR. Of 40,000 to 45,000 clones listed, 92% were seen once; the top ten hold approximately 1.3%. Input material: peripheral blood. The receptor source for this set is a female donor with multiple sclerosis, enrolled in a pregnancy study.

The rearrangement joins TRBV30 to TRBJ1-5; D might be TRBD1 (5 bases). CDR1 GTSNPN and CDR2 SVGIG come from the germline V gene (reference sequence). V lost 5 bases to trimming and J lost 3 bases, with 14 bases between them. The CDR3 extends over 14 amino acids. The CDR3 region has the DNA TGTGCCTGGGGTGAGAGGGGCCCCAATCAGCCCCAGCATTTT. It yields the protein CAWGERGPNQPQHF.

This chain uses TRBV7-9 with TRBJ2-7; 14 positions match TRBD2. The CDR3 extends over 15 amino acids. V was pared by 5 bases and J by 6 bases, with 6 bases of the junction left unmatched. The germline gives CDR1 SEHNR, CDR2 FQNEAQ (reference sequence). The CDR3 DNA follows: TGTGCCAGCAGCCGACCCGGACTAGCGGGAGGCGAGCAGTACTTC. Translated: CASSRPGLAGGEQYF.

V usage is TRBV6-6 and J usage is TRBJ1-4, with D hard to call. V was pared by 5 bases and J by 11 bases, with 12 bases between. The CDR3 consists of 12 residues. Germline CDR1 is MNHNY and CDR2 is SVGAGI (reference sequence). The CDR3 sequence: CASSPFSEKLFF. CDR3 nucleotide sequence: TGTGCCAGCAGTCCCTTTTCGGAGAAACTGTTTTTT.

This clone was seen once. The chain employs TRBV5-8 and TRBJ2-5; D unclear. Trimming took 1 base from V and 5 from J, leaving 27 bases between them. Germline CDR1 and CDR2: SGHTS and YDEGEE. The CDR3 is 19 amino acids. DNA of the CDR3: TGTGCCAGCAGCTTGTCCTCGGGTGGGCAGATCCACTTTCGGGAGACCCAGTACTTC. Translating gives CASSLSSGGQIHFRETQYF.

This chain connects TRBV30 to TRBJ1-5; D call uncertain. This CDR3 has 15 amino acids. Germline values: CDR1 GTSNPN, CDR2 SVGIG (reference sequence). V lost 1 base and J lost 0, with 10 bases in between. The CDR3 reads CAWSEGLVSNQPQHF. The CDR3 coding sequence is TGTGCCTGGAGTGAGGGCCTGGTTAGCAATCAGCCCCAGCATTTT.

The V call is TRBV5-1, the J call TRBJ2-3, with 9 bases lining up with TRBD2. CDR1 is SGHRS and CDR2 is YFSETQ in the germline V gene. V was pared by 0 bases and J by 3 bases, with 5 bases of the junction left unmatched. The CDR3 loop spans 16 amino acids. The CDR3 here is CASSLGAGGSTDTQYF. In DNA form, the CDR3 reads TGCGCCAGCAGCTTGGGAGCGGGAGGATCGACAGATACGCAGTATTTT.